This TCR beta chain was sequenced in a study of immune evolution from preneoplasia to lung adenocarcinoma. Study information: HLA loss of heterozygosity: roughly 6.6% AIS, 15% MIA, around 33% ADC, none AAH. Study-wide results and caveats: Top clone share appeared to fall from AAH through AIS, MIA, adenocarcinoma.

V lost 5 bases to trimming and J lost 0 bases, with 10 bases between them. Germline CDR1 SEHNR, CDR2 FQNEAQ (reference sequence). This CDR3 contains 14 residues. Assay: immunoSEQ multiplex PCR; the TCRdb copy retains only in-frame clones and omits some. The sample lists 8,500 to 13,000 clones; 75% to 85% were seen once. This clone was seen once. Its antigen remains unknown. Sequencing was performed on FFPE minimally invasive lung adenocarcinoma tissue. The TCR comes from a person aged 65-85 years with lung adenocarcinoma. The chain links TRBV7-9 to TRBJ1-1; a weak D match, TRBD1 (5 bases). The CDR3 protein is CASSGGDLNTEAFF. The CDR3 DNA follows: TGTGCCAGCAGCGGGGGGGACCTGAACACTGAAGCTTTCTTT.